Below, 20 T cell receptor beta chains from the same sample are listed, as sequenced in a study of T cells in Graves' hyperthyroidism and ophthalmopathy. What was amplified from RNA transcripts were TCR beta CDR3 regions. Primed by the HTBI set, a first-round RT-PCR was run on the TCR CDR3. TCRdb used MiXCR to reprocess the multiplex PCR reads, holding one entry per CDR3 protein. The profile shows hundreds of thousands of distinct CDR3 sequences, around a fifth of them singletons. Sequenced sample: blood. The source is a woman aged 70-85 years with Graves' ophthalmopathy.

This clonotype was picked up a small number of times. The J gene is TRBJ2-7, the V gene TRBV6-1; D is unclear. The CDR3 sequence is 12 residues long. CDR1 MNHNS and CDR2 SASEGT come from the germline V gene. Between the trimmed V and J ends, which lost 1 base and 5 bases, there was a span of 6 bases. The CDR3 loop reads CASSEDRDEQYF. CDR3 sequence (DNA): TGTGCCAGCAGTGAAGACAGAGACGAGCAGTACTTC.

The chain has TRBV7-9 and TRBJ2-1; 9 bases are shared with TRBD1. The CDR3 is made up of 15 amino acids. Germline V gene sequence: CDR1 SEHNR, CDR2 FQNEAQ (reference sequence). The ends lost 5 bases at V and 4 bases at J; junction bases unmatched: 6. CDR3 nucleotides: TGTGCCAGCAGCCAGGGACAGGGACTTTACAATGAGCAGTTCTTC. This sequence encodes CASSQGQGLYNEQFF.

The rearrangement links TRBV20-1 to TRBJ2-7; 9 nucleotides align to TRBD1. In germline, CDR1 is DFQATT, CDR2 SNEGSKA (reference sequence). Trimming cost V 7 bases and J 4 bases; bases outside gene matches: 5. The CDR3 contains 12 residues. The CDR3 protein is CSGTDRGYEQYF. The CDR3, as DNA: TGCAGTGGGACGGACAGGGGTTACGAGCAGTACTTC.

The chain couples TRBV30 to TRBJ2-2; D uncertain. The V end lost 0 bases, the J end lost 1 base, and 9 bases lay between the germline ends. Germline V gene sequence: CDR1 GTSNPN, CDR2 SVGIG (reference sequence). CDR3 length: 15 amino acids. The CDR3 DNA sequence: TGTGCCTGGAGTGTACTTTCCCTGAACACCGGGGAGCTGTTTTTT. Its translation is CAWSVLSLNTGELFF.

CDR3 region: CASSYPNRGYSYNEQFF. In nucleotides, the CDR3 is TGTGCCAGCAGTTACCCGAACCGAGGGTACTCCTACAATGAGCAGTTCTTC. The chain couples TRBV6-5 to TRBJ2-1; maybe TRBD2 (5 bases). The V gene lost 2 bases and the J gene lost 0 bases, with 14 bases spanning the gap. The CDR3 extends over 17 amino acids. Germline assignment: CDR1 MNHEY and CDR2 SVGAGI.

This clonotype was detected only a few times. V gene TRBV11-2 combines with J gene TRBJ1-4, with D perhaps matching TRBD1 (5 bases). Trimming left V 1 base short and J 4 bases short, with 10 bases between. The CDR3 runs to 15 residues. Germline-derived CDR1 and CDR2 are SGHAT and FQNNGV. CDR3 nucleotide sequence: TGTGCCAGCAGCTTAGGACCAGGGCGTAATGAAAAACTGTTTTTT. Amino acids: CASSLGPGRNEKLFF.

The chain is built from TRBV24-1 and TRBJ2-5, with 8 bases aligning to TRBD1. Losses at the gene ends were 3 bases for V and 5 bases for J; bases not matched to a gene: 4. CDR3 length: 14 residues. Germline values: CDR1 KGHDR, CDR2 SFDVKD. CDR3 nucleotide sequence: TGTGCCACCAGTGATGGACAGGGAGGCGAGACCCAGTACTTC. Its translation is CATSDGQGGETQYF.

CDR3 in DNA: TGTGCCAGCACCCCCGGGCGGAACACCGGGGAGCTGTTTTTT. Protein: CASTPGRNTGELFF. This chain links TRBV7-3 with TRBJ2-2; D call uncertain. Trimming left V 7 bases short and J 1 base short, with 10 bases between. Germline V lookup: CDR1 SGHTA, CDR2 FQGTGA. CDR3 length: 14 residues.

V and J are TRBV19 and TRBJ1-1; 7 positions agree with TRBD1. The CDR3 runs 14 residues. The junction had 5 bases not matched to a gene; V was cut back by 2 bases and J by 5 bases. Germline V gives CDR1 LNHDA, CDR2 SQIVND (reference sequence). DNA of the CDR3: TGTGCCAGTAGTATAAGGGGGCAGATGACTGAAGCTTTCTTT. Protein product: CASSIRGQMTEAFF. The full variable domain, rest sourced from reference TRBV19 and TRBJ1-1, is DGGITQSPKYLFRKEGQNVTLSCEQNLNHDAMYWYRQDPGQGLRLIYYSQIVNDFQKGDIAEGYSVSREKKESFPLTVTSAQKNPTAFYLCASSIRGQMTEAFFGQGTRLTVV.

This clonotype came up a few times. The chain recombines TRBV28 with TRBJ1-2; 7 nucleotides line up with TRBD1. In germline, CDR1 is MDHEN, CDR2 SYDVKM. This CDR3 is built from 16 residues. The V gene end was trimmed by 3 bases and the J gene end by 1 base; junction bases not matched to a gene: 8. The CDR3 spells CASSFSNRDSNYGYTF. CDR3 DNA: TGTGCCAGCAGTTTTTCCAACCGGGACAGTAACTATGGCTACACCTTC.

The CDR3 sequence: CAISDMGGRSTDTQYF. The CDR3 nucleotides read TGTGCCATCAGTGATATGGGGGGAAGGAGCACAGATACGCAGTATTTT. The chain carries TRBV10-3 and TRBJ2-3, with TRBD2 as a possible D gene (6 bases). This CDR3 has 16 amino acids. Germline V gene lookup returns CDR1 ENHRY and CDR2 SYGVKD. V was shortened by 3 bases and J by 0 bases, with 13 bases between the two germline ends.

This chain connects TRBV6-1 to TRBJ1-4; 8 nucleotides match TRBD1. Germline lookup yields CDR1 MNHNS and CDR2 SASEGT. J lost 4 bases, V lost 6 bases, and 10 bases had no gene match. This CDR3 spans 16 amino acids. CDR3 protein: CASRQRRQGLNEKLFF. The CDR3 DNA reads TGTGCCAGCAGACAGAGAAGACAGGGGCTTAATGAAAAACTGTTTTTT.

The chain couples TRBV12-3 or TRBV12-4 to TRBJ2-2; D might be TRBD1 (5 bases). This CDR3 spans 14 amino acids. V lost 4 bases to trimming and J lost 7 bases, with 13 bases between them. In nucleotides, the CDR3 is TGTGCCAGCAGTTACTTAGGGGTAGTCGGGGAGCTGTTTTTT. Its translation is CASSYLGVVGELFF.

In DNA, the CDR3 is TGTGCCAGCAGCCCGGCAGTCTCCTACGAGCAGTACTTC. Amino acids: CASSPAVSYEQYF. This rearrangement joins TRBV28 to TRBJ2-7, with no clear D. CDR1 is MDHEN, CDR2 SYDVKM, per germline. This CDR3 region has 13 residues. Deletions cut 6 bases from V and 0 bases from J, with 9 bases between.

The V and J genes are TRBV19 and TRBJ1-2; TRBD1 agrees at 10 bases. The CDR3 totals 18 residues. J was trimmed by 0 bases and V by 10 bases; bases with no gene match: 17. CDR1 LNHDA and CDR2 SQIVND come from the germline V gene (reference sequence). In DNA form, the CDR3 reads TGTGCCACTGCTCAACGGGCAGGGACAGGGGTCGCTAACTATGGCTACACCTTC. It specifies CATAQRAGTGVANYGYTF.

The chain recombines TRBV20-1 with TRBJ2-3; the D call may be TRBD1 or TRBD2 (5 bases each). Trimming left V 7 bases short and J 0 bases short, with 8 bases between. The CDR3 is made up of 12 amino acids. The germline gives CDR1 DFQATT, CDR2 SNEGSKA (reference sequence). Here the CDR3 DNA reads TGCAGTGGGGACCGAAGCACAGATACGCAGTATTTT. Its translation: CSGDRSTDTQYF.

This chain joins TRBV28 and TRBJ1-4, with a possible D match to TRBD1 (6 bases). The V end lost 5 bases, the J end lost 3 bases, and 13 bases lay between the germline ends. This CDR3 spans 15 amino acids. Germline values: CDR1 MDHEN, CDR2 SYDVKM. CDR3 nucleotide sequence: TGTGCCAGCAGTCAAGGGGGACTGGCTAATGAAAAACTGTTTTTT. As protein: CASSQGGLANEKLFF.

This clonotype occurred many times. The CDR3 region is CASSSDSENQPQHF. The CDR3 DNA follows: TGTGCCAGCAGTTCGGACAGCGAAAATCAGCCCCAGCATTTT. The genes are TRBV6-2 or TRBV6-3 and TRBJ1-5, with D perhaps matching TRBD1 (6 bases). CDR3 length: 14 residues. Germline CDR1 and CDR2: MNHEY and SVGEGT. V lost 4 bases and J lost 4, with 11 bases in between.

In its sample, this clonotype was seen many times. The chain joins TRBV2 to TRBJ1-4; D not certain. CDR1 is SNHLY, CDR2 FYNNEI, per germline. This CDR3 region has 11 residues. Trimming removed 8 bases at V and 0 bases at J, with 1 base between. Here the CDR3 reads CASSTNEKLFF. The DNA of the CDR3 is TGTGCCAGCTCAACTAATGAAAAACTGTTTTTT.

In this sample, this clonotype turned up a few times. The chain is built from TRBV30 and TRBJ1-1; possible D gene TRBD1, 5 bases. Germline V gene lookup returns CDR1 GTSNPN and CDR2 SVGIG (reference sequence). Trimming took 2 bases from V and 3 from J, leaving 13 bases between them. The CDR3 totals 14 residues. The CDR3 nucleotides are TGTGCCTGGAGTCCCGGGGGAGGGGACACTGAAGCTTTCTTT. This codes for CAWSPGGGDTEAFF.